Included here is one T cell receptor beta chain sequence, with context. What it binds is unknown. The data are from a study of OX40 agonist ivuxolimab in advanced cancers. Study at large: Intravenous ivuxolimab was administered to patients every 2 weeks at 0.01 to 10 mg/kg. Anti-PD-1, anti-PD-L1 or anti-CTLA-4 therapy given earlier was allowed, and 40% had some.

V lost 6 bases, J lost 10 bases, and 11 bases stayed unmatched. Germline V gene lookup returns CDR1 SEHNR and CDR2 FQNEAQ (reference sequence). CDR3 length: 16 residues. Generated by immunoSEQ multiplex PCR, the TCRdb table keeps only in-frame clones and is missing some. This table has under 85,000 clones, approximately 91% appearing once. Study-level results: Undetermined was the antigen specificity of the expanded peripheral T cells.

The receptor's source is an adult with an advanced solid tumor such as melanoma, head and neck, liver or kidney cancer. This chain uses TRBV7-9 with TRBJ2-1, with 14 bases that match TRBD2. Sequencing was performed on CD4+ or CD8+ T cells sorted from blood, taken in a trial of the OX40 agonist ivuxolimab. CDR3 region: CASRQIAGTSGREQFF. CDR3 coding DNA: TGTGCCAGCAGACAAATTGCCGGGACTAGCGGGAGAGAGCAGTTCTTC.